This T cell receptor (beta chain) was found in a study of T-cell memory formation after mild COVID-19. This clonotype was seen a handful of times. Its antigen remains unidentified. TCR alpha and TCR beta cDNA libraries carrying sample barcodes and UMIs came from 5'RACE with constant-segment primers. TCRdb recomputed calls from the 5' RACE reads with MiXCR, one row per CDR3 protein. The sample lists 400,000 to 450,000 distinct CDR3 sequences, about 20% seen once, with under 25% in the top ten. V lost 2 bases to trimming and J lost 7 bases, with 6 bases between them. CDR1 is ENHRY and CDR2 is SYGVKD in the germline V gene. This CDR3 is 11 amino acids long. Findings and caveats of the study: Balance between CD4 and CD8 was seen in clones contracting day 15 to 85, and a CD4+ lean was seen in later expanders.

The V gene is TRBV10-3, the J gene TRBJ2-7; D is undetermined. The specimen sequenced was PBMCs or a T cell subset sorted from them (not recorded which). The receptor was isolated from a man aged 18 to 30 who had mild COVID-19 (a few samples of this study predate the infection). Cell type and time point are not known. CDR3 residues: CAISEGGEQYV. CDR3 sequence (DNA): TGTGCCATCAGTGAGGGTGGGGAGCAGTACGTC.